Below are 17 T cell receptor beta chains sequenced from a single sample in a study of response to subunit inactivated influenza vaccine. In TCRdb, the RT-PCR reads were re-called with MiXCR into one record per CDR3 protein. Among around 850,000 distinct CDR3 sequences listed, less than 20% were seen once. The specimen was PBMCs from blood, collected less than 6 days after vaccination. These receptors were obtained from a man aged 50 or older who received an inactivated influenza vaccine.

The rearrangement uses TRBV19 and TRBJ2-1; 8 bases align to TRBD1. The germline CDR1 and CDR2 sequences are LNHDA and SQIVND (reference sequence). The CDR3 has 14 residues. The ends lost 8 bases at V and 3 bases at J; junction bases unmatched: 6. CDR3 coding DNA: TGTGCCAGTGCTGGGACAGGCGTCTACAATGAGCAGTTCTTC. Its translation: CASAGTGVYNEQFF.

V usage is TRBV10-3 and J usage is TRBJ1-3; 8 nucleotides line up with TRBD1. The V segment lost 8 bases and the J segment 2 bases; nucleotides outside the gene matches: 8. Germline CDR1 ENHRY, CDR2 SYGVKD. This CDR3 spans 15 amino acids. Written as DNA, the CDR3 is TGTGCCATCTCGGACAGGGAAGCTCCTGGAAACACCATATATTTT. Its protein is CAISDREAPGNTIYF.

This clonotype was seen many times. This chain joins TRBV20-1 and TRBJ2-1, with 12 nucleotides matching TRBD2. The CDR3 loop spans 14 amino acids. Trimming cost V 6 bases and J 5 bases; bases outside gene matches: 5. Germline V CDR1 and CDR2: DFQATT, SNEGSKA (reference sequence). The CDR3 nucleotides read TGCAGTGCGACAGGACTAGCGGGGCACAATGAGCAGTTCTTC. Translation gives CSATGLAGHNEQFF.

The genes are TRBV29-1 and TRBJ2-3; D not resolved. The CDR3 spans 13 residues. Trimming removed 7 bases from V and 0 bases from J, with 11 bases in between. Germline V gene data show CDR1 as SQVTM and CDR2 as ANQGSEA. CDR3 protein: CSAHPYSTDTQYF. DNA of the CDR3: TGCAGCGCGCACCCATACAGCACAGATACGCAGTATTTT.

This chain links TRBV5-1 with TRBJ2-1, with D unclear. Trimming stripped 0 bases from V and 4 bases from J, with 8 bases between. The CDR3 is 14 amino acids. Germline CDR1 is SGHRS and CDR2 is YFSETQ. The CDR3 loop reads CASSLATDYNEQFF. The CDR3 coding sequence is TGCGCCAGCAGCTTGGCTACAGATTACAATGAGCAGTTCTTC.

This clonotype came up a few times. This sequence joins TRBV20-1 and TRBJ2-7, with TRBD1 matching 8 bases. There are 13 residues in the CDR3. V shed 6 bases and J 3 bases; nucleotides not matched to a gene: 7. From germline, CDR1 is DFQATT and CDR2 SNEGSKA (reference sequence). The CDR3 reads CSALGQVYYEQYF. Written as DNA, the CDR3 is TGCAGTGCCCTGGGACAGGTTTACTACGAGCAGTACTTC.

This clonotype was seen only a few times. V is TRBV7-9 and J is TRBJ2-7; 9 nucleotides match TRBD1. Germline loops: CDR1 SEHNR, CDR2 FQNEAQ (reference sequence). The CDR3 totals 14 residues. The V gene end was trimmed by 4 bases and the J gene end by 2 bases; junction bases not matched to a gene: 3. The CDR3 region is CASSYRQGAYEQYF. CDR3 in DNA: TGTGCCAGCAGCTACCGACAGGGGGCCTACGAGCAGTACTTC.

This clonotype has just a few counts. This chain uses TRBV9 with TRBJ2-3; weak D call: TRBD2 (5 bases). In germline, CDR1 is SGDLS, CDR2 YYNGEE. V shed 3 bases and J shed 0 bases, with 17 bases lying between them. This CDR3 comprises 17 residues. As DNA, the CDR3 is TGTGCCAGCAGCGAGATTGACGGACTTACTAGCACAGATACGCAGTATTTT. This encodes CASSEIDGLTSTDTQYF.

The rearrangement uses TRBV7-6 and TRBJ2-5; 7 bases are a match to TRBD2. The germline V gene has CDR1 SGHVS and CDR2 FNYEAQ. The CDR3 has 17 amino acids. After removal of 5 bases from V and 2 bases from J, the junction contained 14 bases not matched to a gene. The CDR3 coding sequence is TGTGCCAGCAGCCCGCAGGGAGCGGGGAGCTTACAAGAGACCCAGTACTTC. Translating it yields CASSPQGAGSLQETQYF.

The chain has TRBV6-5 and TRBJ2-1, with D perhaps matching TRBD2 (5 bases). Trimming shortened V by 2 bases and J by 5 bases, and 10 bases separated the two germline ends. Germline V gene lookup returns CDR1 MNHEY and CDR2 SVGAGI. The CDR3 is made up of 14 amino acids. CDR3 sequence (DNA): TGTGCCAGCAGTTACGGCGCCGGGGACAATGAGCAGTTCTTC. It is translated as CASSYGAGDNEQFF.

This rearrangement joins TRBV24-1 to TRBJ2-5; D not certain. Germline values: CDR1 KGHDR, CDR2 SFDVKD. Trimming left V 4 bases short and J 3 bases short, with 14 bases between. This CDR3 comprises 15 residues. The CDR3 reads CATSELEADKETQYF. Written as DNA, the CDR3 is TGTGCCACCAGTGAACTTGAGGCAGACAAAGAGACCCAGTACTTC.

This clonotype turned up a few times. This rearrangement joins TRBV9 to TRBJ2-3, with D unresolved. The CDR3 sequence is 14 residues long. The V gene's germline CDR1 is SGDLS and CDR2 YYNGEE. V lost 0 bases, J lost 6 bases, and 11 bases lay in between. CDR3 region: CASSVEGHIDTQYF. Here the CDR3 DNA reads TGTGCCAGCAGCGTAGAAGGCCACATCGATACGCAGTATTTT.

This clonotype has only a few counts. The chain uses TRBV12-3 or TRBV12-4 and TRBJ2-3; a possible D gene is TRBD2 (6 bases). The CDR3 loop spans 15 amino acids. V dropped 1 base and J dropped 1 base, with 9 bases sitting between them. CDR3 sequence reads: CASSLERVGTDTQYF. The CDR3 DNA is TGTGCCAGCAGTTTAGAGCGGGTTGGCACAGATACGCAGTATTTT.

The rearrangement joins TRBV6-1 to TRBJ2-5; 11 bases match TRBD2. Looked up from germline, CDR1 is MNHNS and CDR2 is SASEGT. The CDR3 is made up of 15 amino acids. V lost 4 bases to trimming and J lost 10 bases; unmatched junction nucleotides: 11. This CDR3 is CASSGLGLAGRIQYF. CDR3 nucleotide sequence: TGTGCCAGCAGTGGGCTTGGACTAGCGGGTCGGATCCAGTACTTC.

The chain carries TRBV7-6 and TRBJ2-7, with D unresolved. This CDR3 comprises 11 residues. Deletions cut 8 bases from V and 3 bases from J, with 8 bases between. CDR1 SGHVS and CDR2 FNYEAQ come from the germline V gene. The CDR3, as DNA: TGTGCCAGCGGCATAGGCTACGAGCAGTACTTC. Its translation is CASGIGYEQYF.

This clonotype has only a few counts. V is TRBV5-6 and J is TRBJ2-5; 9 bases map to TRBD2. With 3 bases clipped from V and 3 bases from J, the junction kept 0 bases outside the gene matches. The CDR3 sequence is 13 residues long. Germline CDR1 reads SGHDT; CDR2 reads YYEEEE. CDR3 nucleotides: TGTGCCAGCAGCTGGACTAGCGAAGAGACCCAGTACTTC. Its protein product is CASSWTSEETQYF.

This clonotype showed up many times. V and J are TRBV20-1 and TRBJ1-1; D not resolved. This CDR3 contains 12 residues. In germline, CDR1 is DFQATT, CDR2 SNEGSKA (reference sequence). Trimming removed 0 bases at V and 8 bases at J, with 10 bases between. CDR3 in DNA: TGCAGTGCTAGAGATCCCAGGAGGGAAGCTTTCTTT. Amino acids: CSARDPRREAFF.